Listed below are T cell receptor beta chains from one sample, sequenced in a study of blood T cell repertoires in COVID-19. Libraries were prepared by immunoSEQ multiplex PCR; TCRdb keeps only in-frame clonotypes and omits some of them. The table records fewer than 200,000 clones, 88% of them present only once. The specimen was peripheral blood. All receptors come from a man between 45 and 60 years old who had recovered from COVID-19. Both conserved end residues are part of each CDR3. The order of the fields is D gene, clone size, V gene, J gene, CDR3 protein, CDR3 DNA. The D gene is left open where the match is weak. Clone size is stated in some rows and not others, as once, few, many or a class when expanded.

>NA|NA|TRBV6-2/TRBV6-3|TRBJ2-5
CASSSWQRGETQYF
TGTGCCAGCAGTTCGTGGCAGAGAGGAGAGACCCAGTACTTC
>NA|once|TRBV19|TRBJ1-4
CASSGGGTTNEKLFF
TGTGCCAGTAGTGGGGGAGGGACAACTAATGAAAAACTGTTTTTT
>NA|NA|TRBV28|TRBJ1-2
CASTQGKGGYTF
TGTGCCAGCACCCAGGGGAAGGGGGGCTACACCTTC
>TRBD1|NA|TRBV7-6|TRBJ2-7
CASSLGVAGGKGQYF
TGTGCCAGCAGCTTAGGGGTGGCAGGGGGAAAGGGGCAGTACTTC
>NA|NA|TRBV5-6|TRBJ2-7
CASSINRVYEQYF
TGTGCCAGCAGCATTAACAGGGTATACGAGCAGTACTTC
>NA|NA|TRBV18|TRBJ1-1
CASSPGPSGTEAFF
TGTGCCAGCTCACCGGGTCCATCGGGGACTGAAGCTTTCTTT
>TRBD1|NA|TRBV5-1|TRBJ2-2
CASRQNPTGANTGELFF
TGCGCCAGCAGACAGAACCCGACAGGGGCGAACACCGGGGAGCTGTTTTTT
>NA|NA|TRBV6-2/TRBV6-3|TRBJ2-5
CASSHNGRRETQYF
TGTGCCAGCAGCCATAATGGGAGGCGGGAGACCCAGTACTTC
>TRBD1|NA|TRBV9|TRBJ2-1
CASSASGTGDNEQFF
TGTGCCAGCAGCGCCTCCGGGACAGGAGACAATGAGCAGTTCTTC
>TRBD1|NA|TRBV29-1|TRBJ2-7
CSVDISAGGEQYF
TGCAGCGTTGATATATCGGCAGGGGGCGAGCAGTACTTC
>TRBD1|NA|TRBV28|TRBJ2-3
CASSFQGATTDTQYF
TGTGCCAGCAGTTTTCAGGGGGCCACGACAGATACGCAGTATTTT
>TRBD1|NA|TRBV6-2/TRBV6-3|TRBJ1-4
CASSFDRTGGNEKLFF
TGTGCCAGCAGCTTCGACCGGACAGGGGGCAATGAAAAACTGTTTTTT
>NA|once|TRBV21-1|TRBJ1-5
CASLRTGLSPGNQPQHF
TGTGCCAGCCTCAGGACAGGGTTGTCTCCTGGCAATCAGCCCCAGCATTTT
>TRBD1|NA|TRBV7-2|TRBJ2-7
CASSLGQGTYEQYF
TGTGCCAGCAGCTTAGGACAGGGGACCTACGAGCAGTACTTC
>NA|NA|TRBV4-1|TRBJ1-5
CASSQVGNQPQHF
TGCGCCAGCAGCCAAGTAGGCAATCAGCCCCAGCATTTT
>TRBD1|NA|TRBV3-1/TRBV3-2|TRBJ1-2
CASSQDLGQGSYGYTF
TGTGCCAGCAGCCAAGACCTGGGACAGGGATCCTATGGCTACACCTTC
>NA|NA|TRBV6-2/TRBV6-3|TRBJ1-5
CASSFMGSSSNQPQHF
TGTGCCAGCAGTTTTATGGGGAGTAGTAGCAATCAGCCCCAGCATTTT
>NA|NA|TRBV23-1|TRBJ1-1
CASSQPFGGNTEAFF
TGCGCCAGCAGTCAACCCTTCGGGGGGAACACTGAAGCTTTCTTT
>NA|NA|TRBV7-2|TRBJ1-3
CASSFHRGDGRNTIYF
TGTGCCAGCAGCTTCCATCGGGGGGACGGACGAAACACCATATATTTT
>NA|NA|TRBV20-1|TRBJ1-1
CAQRLGTEAFF
TGCGCCCAGAGGCTGGGCACTGAAGCTTTCTTT
>TRBD2|once|TRBV7-3|TRBJ2-5
CASSPSGRRETQYF
TGTGCCAGCAGCCCGAGCGGGAGACGGGAGACCCAGTACTTC
>TRBD1|NA|TRBV6-5|TRBJ1-2
CASSYIDRGIDYGYTF
TGTGCCAGCAGTTACATAGACAGGGGGATAGACTATGGCTACACCTTC
>NA|NA|TRBV7-2|TRBJ2-7
CASSLVGGSYEQYF
TGTGCCAGCAGCTTAGTTGGGGGGTCCTACGAGCAGTACTTC
>NA|NA|TRBV5-8|TRBJ2-7
CASSLRGGGGTAIQQYF
TGTGCCAGCAGCTTAAGAGGGGGGGGAGGGACTGCCATTCAGCAGTACTTC
>NA|few|TRBV28|TRBJ2-6
CASSFKGPSGANVLTF
TGTGCCAGCAGTTTCAAGGGGCCCTCTGGGGCCAACGTCCTGACTTTC
>NA|NA|TRBV2|TRBJ2-4
CASSEGTAGQAKNIQYF
TGTGCCAGCAGTGAAGGTACCGCTGGACAAGCCAAAAACATTCAGTACTTC
>TRBD2|NA|TRBV18|TRBJ2-1
CASSPPGLAGLGEQFF
TGTGCCAGCTCACCACCGGGACTAGCGGGATTAGGGGAGCAGTTCTTC
>TRBD2|NA|TRBV6-2/TRBV6-3|TRBJ2-5
CASSFVAGESSETQYF
TGTGCCAGCAGTTTCGTAGCGGGAGAGTCCTCCGAGACCCAGTACTTC
>TRBD1|few|TRBV19|TRBJ1-1
CASSFRQGASEAFF
TGTGCCAGTAGTTTTCGACAGGGGGCATCTGAAGCTTTCTTT
>NA|NA|TRBV7-3|TRBJ1-1
CASSLTGGVTEAFF
TGTGCCAGCAGCTTAACAGGAGGGGTCACTGAAGCTTTCTTT
>TRBD1|NA|TRBV7-9|TRBJ2-5
CASSLGTGGFHRETQYF
TGTGCCAGCAGCTTAGGGACAGGGGGTTTTCATAGAGAGACCCAGTACTTC
>TRBD2|NA|TRBV7-3|TRBJ2-1
CASSLAGVEEQFF
TGTGCCAGCAGCTTAGCGGGAGTCGAAGAGCAGTTCTTC
>NA|NA|TRBV7-2|TRBJ2-2
CASSLDPGSNTGELFF
TGTGCCAGCAGCTTAGACCCGGGGTCGAACACCGGGGAGCTGTTTTTT
>NA|NA|TRBV18|TRBJ1-1
CASSLKGTEAFF
TGTGCCAGCTCCCTCAAGGGGACTGAAGCTTTCTTT
>TRBD2|NA|TRBV27|TRBJ2-1
CASSARLAGDNEQFF
TGTGCCAGCAGTGCACGACTAGCGGGAGACAATGAGCAGTTCTTC
>TRBD2|NA|TRBV11-1|TRBJ2-5
CASSHGTTIQETQYF
TGTGCCAGCAGCCACGGGACTACCATACAAGAGACCCAGTACTTC
>TRBD2|NA|TRBV29-1|TRBJ2-1
CSAGGASDNEQFF
TGCAGCGCCGGGGGGGCATCGGACAATGAGCAGTTCTTC
>NA|NA|TRBV18|TRBJ1-4
CASSPRVATNEKLFF
TGTGCCAGCTCACCCCGCGTTGCAACTAATGAAAAACTGTTTTTT
>NA|few|TRBV7-2|TRBJ1-2
CASSLALTGGYTF
TGTGCCAGCAGCTTAGCGCTTACGGGGGGCTACACCTTC
>NA|few|TRBV30|TRBJ1-1
CAWSSETEAFF
TGTGCCTGGAGTTCAGAAACTGAAGCTTTCTTT
>TRBD2|NA|TRBV5-4|TRBJ2-5
CASSLTAGAQETQYF
TGTGCCAGCAGCTTGACAGCGGGGGCCCAAGAGACCCAGTACTTC
>NA|NA|TRBV29-1|TRBJ1-1
CSGTYQGPTEAFF
TGCAGCGGTACCTACCAGGGCCCAACTGAAGCTTTCTTT
>NA|once|TRBV27|TRBJ1-5
CASSPLGGEQPQHF
TGTGCCAGCAGTCCCCTGGGGGGGGAACAGCCCCAGCATTTT
>TRBD2|NA|TRBV6-5|TRBJ2-1
CASSYSTSGRGNEQFF
TGTGCCAGCAGTTACTCGACTAGCGGGAGAGGCAATGAGCAGTTCTTC
>NA|NA|TRBV6-4|TRBJ2-7
CASARNYEQYF
TGTGCCAGCGCGCGGAACTACGAGCAGTACTTC